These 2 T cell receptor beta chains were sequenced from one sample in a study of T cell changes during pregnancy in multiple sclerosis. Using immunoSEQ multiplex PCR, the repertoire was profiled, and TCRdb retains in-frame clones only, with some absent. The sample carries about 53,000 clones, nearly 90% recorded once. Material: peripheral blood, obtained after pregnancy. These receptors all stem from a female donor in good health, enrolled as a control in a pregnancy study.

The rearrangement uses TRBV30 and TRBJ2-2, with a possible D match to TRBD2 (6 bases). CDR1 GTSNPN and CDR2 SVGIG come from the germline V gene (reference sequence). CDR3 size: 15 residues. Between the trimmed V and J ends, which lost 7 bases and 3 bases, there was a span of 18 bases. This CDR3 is CAYRYAGRHTGELFF. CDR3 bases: TGTGCCTACCGCTATGCGGGACGACACACCGGGGAGCTGTTTTTT.

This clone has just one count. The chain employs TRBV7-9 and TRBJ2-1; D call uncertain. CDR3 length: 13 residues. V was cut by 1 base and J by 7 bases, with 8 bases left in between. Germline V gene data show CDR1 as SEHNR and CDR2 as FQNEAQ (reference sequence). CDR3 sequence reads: CASSLGGVNEQFF. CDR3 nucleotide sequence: TGTGCCAGCAGCTTAGGAGGTGTAAATGAGCAGTTCTTC.